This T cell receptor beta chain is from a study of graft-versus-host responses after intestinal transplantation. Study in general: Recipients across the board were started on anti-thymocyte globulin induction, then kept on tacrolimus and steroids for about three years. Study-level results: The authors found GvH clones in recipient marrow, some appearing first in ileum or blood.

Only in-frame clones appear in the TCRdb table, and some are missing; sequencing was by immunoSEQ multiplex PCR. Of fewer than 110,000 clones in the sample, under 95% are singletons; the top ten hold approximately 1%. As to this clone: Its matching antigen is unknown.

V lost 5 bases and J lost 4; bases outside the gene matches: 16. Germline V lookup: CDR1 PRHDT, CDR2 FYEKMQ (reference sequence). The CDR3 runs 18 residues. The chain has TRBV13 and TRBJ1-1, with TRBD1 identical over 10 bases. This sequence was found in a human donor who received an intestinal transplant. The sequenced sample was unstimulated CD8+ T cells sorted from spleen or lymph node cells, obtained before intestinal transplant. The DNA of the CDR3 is TGTGCCAGCAGCCCTTGGACAGGGGGAAGTAGGGTCACCACTGAAGCTTTCTTT. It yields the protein CASSPWTGGSRVTTEAFF.